This T cell receptor (beta chain) was profiled in a study of blood T cell repertoires in COVID-19. About the study: PBMCs, B-cell-depleted T cells, or T cells were the source of the cDNA or gDNA that made up the material.

In the authors' methods: Nucleated cell counts were estimated from reference gene primer amplification. This table comes from immunoSEQ multiplex PCR, and its TCRdb copy is limited to in-frame clones, with some not included. V, J and clone size derive from that table, while D and trimming were established from the DNA sequence. The sample lists 150,000 to 200,000 clones; more than 65% were seen once. This clone was observed a few times. An end of the junction differs from the germline gene, which may be a read error. The CDR3 loop spans 15 amino acids. In germline, CDR1 is MNHNS, CDR2 SASEGT. Material: peripheral blood. The chain employs TRBV6-1 and TRBJ1-1, with 7 bases identical to TRBD1. The source is a woman older than 75 with acute or convalescent COVID-19. The DNA of the CDR3 is TGTGCCAGCAGTCAAGCCACAGGGGCGAACACTGAAGCTTTCTTT. The encoded protein is CASSQATGANTEAFF.